This T cell receptor (beta chain) emerged from a study of control samples from healthy donors and cancer patients. This table comes from immunoSEQ multiplex PCR, and its TCRdb copy is limited to in-frame clones, with some not included. The data contain about 85,000 clones, roughly 89% of them singletons. V dropped 2 bases and J dropped 2 bases, with 19 bases sitting between them. This CDR3 has 17 residues. CDR1 is SGHAT, CDR2 FQNNGV, per germline. The TCR originated in a woman aged 60-75 years in good health. The sequenced sample consisted of blood. The chain carries TRBV11-2 and TRBJ2-7, with D perhaps matching TRBD1 (6 bases). The CDR3 loop is CASSLRQVASPPYEQYF. The CDR3 DNA reads TGTGCCAGCAGCTTAAGACAGGTTGCCTCTCCCCCCTACGAGCAGTACTTC.